The T cell receptor beta chain described here comes from a study of blood T cell repertoires in COVID-19. About the research overall: Italy, Spain and the United States were the sources of the convalescent and acute COVID-19 samples.

Profiling relied on immunoSEQ multiplex PCR, and the TCRdb table lists in-frame clones only, not all of them. In the table there are about 32,000 clones, 80% to 95% of which are singletons. Trimming left V 3 bases short and J 0 bases short, with 8 bases between. This CDR3 spans 14 amino acids. Germline CDR1 reads LGHNA; CDR2 reads YNFKEQ. The chain joins TRBV4-2 to TRBJ2-5; D not certain. Material for sequencing was peripheral blood. The TCR comes from a male donor with active COVID-19. CDR3 sequence reads: CASSQVEYQETQYF. The CDR3 bases are TGTGCCAGCAGCCAGGTCGAGTACCAAGAGACCCAGTACTTC.